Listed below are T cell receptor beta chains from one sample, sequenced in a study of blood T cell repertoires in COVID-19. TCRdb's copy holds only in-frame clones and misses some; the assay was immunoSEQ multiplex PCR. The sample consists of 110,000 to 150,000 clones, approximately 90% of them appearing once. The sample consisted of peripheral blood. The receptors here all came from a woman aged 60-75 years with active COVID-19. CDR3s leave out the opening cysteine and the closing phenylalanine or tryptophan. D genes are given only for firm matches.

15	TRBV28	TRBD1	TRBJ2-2	ASSFAVGTGVIGELF
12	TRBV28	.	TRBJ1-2	ASSFGTTNYGYT
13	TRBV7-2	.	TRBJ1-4	ASSPQGSHNEKLF
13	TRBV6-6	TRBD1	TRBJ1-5	ASSSGQGPSQPQH
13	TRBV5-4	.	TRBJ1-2	ASSFLDRPNYGYT
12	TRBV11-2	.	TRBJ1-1	ASSLLGLGGEAF
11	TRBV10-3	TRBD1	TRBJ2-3	ATTGTVTDTQY
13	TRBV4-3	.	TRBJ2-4	ASSQAPLAKNIQY
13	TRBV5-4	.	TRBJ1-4	ASSVRQGSNEKLF
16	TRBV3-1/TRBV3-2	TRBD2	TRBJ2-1	ASSPPGLAVSSYNEQF
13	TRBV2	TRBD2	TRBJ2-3	ASRFSGQSTDTQY
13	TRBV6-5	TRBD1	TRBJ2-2	ASSTDRGNTGELF
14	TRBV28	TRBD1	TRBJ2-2	ASSQTGTGNTGELF
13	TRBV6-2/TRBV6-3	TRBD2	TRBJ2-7	ASSGRDYGAYEQY
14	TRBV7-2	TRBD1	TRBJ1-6	ASSPQGTGGGSPLH
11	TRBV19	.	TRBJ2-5	ASSLGETGTQY
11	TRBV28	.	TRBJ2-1	ASRRASYNEQF
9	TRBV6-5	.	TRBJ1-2	ASSTSLGYT
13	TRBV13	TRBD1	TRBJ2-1	ASGVSGQGGNEQF
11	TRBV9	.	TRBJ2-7	ASSVGGTYEQY
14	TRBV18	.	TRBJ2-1	ASSPLVGSGNNEQF
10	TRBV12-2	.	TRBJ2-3	ASRLGDSSPY
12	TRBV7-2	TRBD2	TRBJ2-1	ASSKREGFNEQF
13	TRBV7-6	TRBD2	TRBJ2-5	ASSLGSASGETQY
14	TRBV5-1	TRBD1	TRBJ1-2	ASSSTGTGEMYGYT
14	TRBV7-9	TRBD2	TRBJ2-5	ASSLDRGRAMQTQY
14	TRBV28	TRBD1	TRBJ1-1	AASGGTGKLGLRAF
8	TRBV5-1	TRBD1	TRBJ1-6	ASSFRGDG
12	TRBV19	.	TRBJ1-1	ASSMRVGNTEAF
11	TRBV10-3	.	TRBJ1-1	AISDGRNTEAF